The clone carrying this T cell receptor (beta chain) was counted at least ten times. CDR1 is SGHVS and CDR2 is FNYEAQ in the germline V gene. The CDR3 is 15 residues long. Trimming shortened V by 1 base and J by 2 bases, and 9 bases separated the two germline ends. This record comes from a study of human T cells and chemical hapten exposure. This sample's time point: patch test 2, 6 weeks after DPC sensitization. Treatment meaning: therapeutic diphenylcyclopropenone sensitization with weekly scalp DPC. Every patch test was put on after a blood sample was taken. The starting material, unfractionated whole blood, was used for total RNA extraction. TCRdb ran MiXCR on the RACE reads and lists one entry per CDR3 protein. The data hold about 26,000 distinct CDR3 sequences, with over 8.5% observed a single time.

V gene TRBV7-6 combines with J gene TRBJ2-1; a possible D gene is TRBD1 (6 bases). The source was whole blood, collected in connection with sensitization to the hapten diphenylcyclopropenone (DPC). The sequence was obtained from a man aged 25-40 years with alopecia areata. Some clones in this sample may be carry-over from other donors' samples. The CDR3: CASSLEQGPYNEQFF. The CDR3 bases are TGTGCCAGCAGCTTAGAACAGGGCCCCTACAATGAGCAGTTCTTC.